This T cell receptor beta chain stems from a study of control samples from healthy donors and cancer patients. Germline lookup yields CDR1 SGHRS and CDR2 YFSETQ. CDR3 size: 15 residues. V was trimmed by 2 bases and J by 4 bases, leaving 12 bases between them. Assay used: immunoSEQ multiplex PCR; TCRdb lists only in-frame clones, some missing. The repertoire consists of 110,000 or so clones, with just over 90% occurring once and the leading ten covering roughly 4.4%. Material: blood. The chain uses TRBV5-1 and TRBJ1-4; D unresolved. The TCR was taken from a human donor in good health. The donor label of this sample is uncertain. CDR3 region: CASSFSPAINEKLFF. Here the CDR3 DNA reads TGCGCCAGCAGCTTTAGTCCAGCGATTAATGAAAAACTGTTTTTT.